The clone carrying this T cell receptor beta chain was recorded only once. Its antigen is not known. Extracted RNA was reverse transcribed into cDNA, the sequencing template. Libraries were prepared by immunoSEQ multiplex PCR; TCRdb keeps only in-frame clonotypes and omits some of them. The sample gives about 180,000 clones, 51% of which show up once; around a tenth is in the top ten. The treatment is: oral pan-JAK inhibitor, 5-10 mg twice daily. The data originate from a study of CD8+ T cells in alopecia areata. Study-level points and caveats: Sequenced scalp T cells also include alphabeta T cells resident in normal skin. Among the top 100, expanded CD8+ clones, as well as scalp clonality, were significantly decreased by tofacitinib.

V trimming: 5 bases; J trimming: 4 bases; junction bases outside the gene matches: 3. CDR3 length equals 14 residues. CDR1 is GTSNPN, CDR2 SVGIG, per germline (reference sequence). The sequencing here drew on CD8+ T cells sorted from blood, taken around week 54, from a patient treated with tofacitinib. The clonotype comes from a human donor with alopecia areata. This chain joins TRBV30 and TRBJ2-6, with 9 bases aligning to TRBD1. The CDR3 spells CAWDRGEGANVLTF. For the CDR3, the DNA is TGTGCCTGGGACAGGGGGGAAGGGGCCAACGTCCTGACTTTC.